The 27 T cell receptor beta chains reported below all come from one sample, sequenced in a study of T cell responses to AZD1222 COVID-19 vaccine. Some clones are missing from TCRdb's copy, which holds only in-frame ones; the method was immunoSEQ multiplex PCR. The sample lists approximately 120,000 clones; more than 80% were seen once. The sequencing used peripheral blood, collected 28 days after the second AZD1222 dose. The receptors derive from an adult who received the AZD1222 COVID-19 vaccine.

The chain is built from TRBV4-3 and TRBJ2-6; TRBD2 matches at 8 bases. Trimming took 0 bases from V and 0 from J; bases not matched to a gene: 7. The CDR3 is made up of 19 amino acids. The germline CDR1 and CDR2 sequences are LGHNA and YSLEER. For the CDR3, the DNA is TGCGCCAGCAGCCAAGATTTGGCGGGGGGCTACTCTGGGGCCAACGTCCTGACTTTC. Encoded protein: CASSQDLAGGYSGANVLTF.

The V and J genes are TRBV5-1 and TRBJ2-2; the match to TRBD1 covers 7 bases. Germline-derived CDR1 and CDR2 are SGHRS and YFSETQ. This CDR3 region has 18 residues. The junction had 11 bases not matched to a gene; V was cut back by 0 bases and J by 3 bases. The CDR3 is CASSLARGQFGDTGELFF. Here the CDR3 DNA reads TGCGCCAGCAGCTTGGCCAGGGGACAGTTTGGGGACACCGGGGAGCTGTTTTTT.

CDR3 in DNA: TGTGCCAGCAGTTACTCGGGGAGGGGAATCCTCAACGAGCAGTACTTC. Protein sequence: CASSYSGRGILNEQYF. The chain links TRBV6-5 to TRBJ2-7; 7 positions match TRBD2. The germline V gene has CDR1 MNHEY and CDR2 SVGAGI. CDR3 length equals 16 residues. Trimming removed 0 bases from V and 5 bases from J; junction bases left unmatched: 10.

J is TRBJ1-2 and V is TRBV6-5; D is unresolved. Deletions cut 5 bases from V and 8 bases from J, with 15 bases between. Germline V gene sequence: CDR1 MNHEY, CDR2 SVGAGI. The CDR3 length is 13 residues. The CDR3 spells CASSPRGGRGYTF. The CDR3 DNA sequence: TGTGCCAGCAGTCCTCGGGGAGGGCGAGGCTACACCTTC.

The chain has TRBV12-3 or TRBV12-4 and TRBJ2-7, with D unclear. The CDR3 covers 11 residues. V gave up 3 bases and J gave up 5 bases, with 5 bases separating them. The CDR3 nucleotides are TGTGCCAGCAGTTTCATTAACGAGCAGTACTTC. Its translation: CASSFINEQYF.

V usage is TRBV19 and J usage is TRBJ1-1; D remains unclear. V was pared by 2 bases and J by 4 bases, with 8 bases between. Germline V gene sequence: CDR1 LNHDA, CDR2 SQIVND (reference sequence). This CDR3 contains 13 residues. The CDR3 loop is CASSIRQATEAFF. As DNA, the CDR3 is TGTGCCAGTAGTATACGACAAGCCACTGAAGCTTTCTTT.

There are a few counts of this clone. CDR3 protein: CASSIEYGYTF. The CDR3 DNA reads as TGTGCCAGTAGTATCGAATATGGCTACACCTTC. The chain carries TRBV19 and TRBJ1-2; no clear D. V was clipped by 3 bases and J by 5 bases, with 4 bases between them. The CDR3 totals 11 residues. The germline CDR1 and CDR2 sequences are LNHDA and SQIVND (reference sequence).

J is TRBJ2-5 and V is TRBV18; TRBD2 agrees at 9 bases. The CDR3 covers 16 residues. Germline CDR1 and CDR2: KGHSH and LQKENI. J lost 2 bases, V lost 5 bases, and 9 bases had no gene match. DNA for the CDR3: TGTGCCAGCTCAGCGCCCTCACTAGCGGGTCAAGAGACCCAGTACTTC. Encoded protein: CASSAPSLAGQETQYF.

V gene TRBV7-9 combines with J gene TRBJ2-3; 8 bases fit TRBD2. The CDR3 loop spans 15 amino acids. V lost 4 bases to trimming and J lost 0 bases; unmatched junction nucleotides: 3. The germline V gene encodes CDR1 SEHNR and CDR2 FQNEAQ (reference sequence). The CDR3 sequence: CASSYLAGSTDTQYF. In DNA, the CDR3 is TGTGCCAGCAGCTATTTAGCGGGGAGCACAGATACGCAGTATTTT.

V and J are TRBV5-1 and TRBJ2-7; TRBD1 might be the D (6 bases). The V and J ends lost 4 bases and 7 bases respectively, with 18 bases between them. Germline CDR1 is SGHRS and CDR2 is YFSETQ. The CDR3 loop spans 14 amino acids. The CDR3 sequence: CASSTIRDTGEQYF. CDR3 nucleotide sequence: TGCGCCAGCAGCACAATAAGGGACACGGGGGAGCAGTACTTC.

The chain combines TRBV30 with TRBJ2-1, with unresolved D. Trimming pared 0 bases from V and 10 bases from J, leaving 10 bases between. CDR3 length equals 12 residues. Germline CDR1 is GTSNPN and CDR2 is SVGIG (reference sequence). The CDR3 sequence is CAWSVTWVEQFF. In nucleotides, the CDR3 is TGTGCCTGGAGTGTAACCTGGGTCGAGCAGTTCTTC.

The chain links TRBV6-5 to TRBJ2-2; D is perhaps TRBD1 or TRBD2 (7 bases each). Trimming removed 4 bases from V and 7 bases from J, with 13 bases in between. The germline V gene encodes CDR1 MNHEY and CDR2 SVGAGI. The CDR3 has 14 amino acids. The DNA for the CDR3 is TGTGCCAGCAGTTCAGGGGGGGCCGGCGGGGAGCTGTTTTTT. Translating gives CASSSGGAGGELFF.

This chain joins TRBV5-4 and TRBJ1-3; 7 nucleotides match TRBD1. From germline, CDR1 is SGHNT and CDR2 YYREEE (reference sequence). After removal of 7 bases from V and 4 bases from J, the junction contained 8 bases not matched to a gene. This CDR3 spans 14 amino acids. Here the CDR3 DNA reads TGTGCCAGCGGTTCCGGGACAGACGGAAACACCATATATTTT. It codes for CASGSGTDGNTIYF. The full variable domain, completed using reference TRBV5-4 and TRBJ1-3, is ETGVTQSPTHLIKTRGQQVTLRCSSQSGHNTVSWYQQALGQGPQFIFQYYREEENGRGNFPPRFSGLQFPNYSSELNVNALELDDSALYLCASGSGTDGNTIYFGEGSWLTVV.

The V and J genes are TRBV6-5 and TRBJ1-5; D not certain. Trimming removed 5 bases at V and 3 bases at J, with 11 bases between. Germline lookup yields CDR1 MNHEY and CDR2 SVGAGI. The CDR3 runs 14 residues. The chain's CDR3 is CASSPRSVNQPQHF. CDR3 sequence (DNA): TGTGCCAGCAGTCCCAGGTCAGTCAATCAGCCCCAGCATTTT.

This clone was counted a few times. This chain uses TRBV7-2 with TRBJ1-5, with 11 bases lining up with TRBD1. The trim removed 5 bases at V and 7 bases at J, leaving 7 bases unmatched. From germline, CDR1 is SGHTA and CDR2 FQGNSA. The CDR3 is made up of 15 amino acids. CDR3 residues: CASSPGTGGGQPQHF. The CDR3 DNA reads TGTGCCAGCAGCCCCGGGACAGGGGGGGGGCAGCCCCAGCATTTT.

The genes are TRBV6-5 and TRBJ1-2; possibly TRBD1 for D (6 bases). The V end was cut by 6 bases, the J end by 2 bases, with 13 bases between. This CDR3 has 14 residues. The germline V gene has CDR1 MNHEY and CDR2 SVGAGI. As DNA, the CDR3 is TGTGCCAGCAGGGGTGCCGGGGGCAACTATGGCTACACCTTC. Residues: CASRGAGGNYGYTF.

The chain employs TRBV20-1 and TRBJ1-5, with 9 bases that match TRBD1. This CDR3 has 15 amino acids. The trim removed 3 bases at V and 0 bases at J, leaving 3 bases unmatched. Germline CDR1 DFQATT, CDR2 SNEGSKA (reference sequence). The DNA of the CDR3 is TGCAGTGCTAGTGAGGGACAGGGTAGCAATCAGCCCCAGCATTTT. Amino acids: CSASEGQGSNQPQHF.

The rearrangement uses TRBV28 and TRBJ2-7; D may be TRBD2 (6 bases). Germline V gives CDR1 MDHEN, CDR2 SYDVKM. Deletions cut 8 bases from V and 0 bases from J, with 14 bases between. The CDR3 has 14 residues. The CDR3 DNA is TGTGCCAGCCAGGGACTTAGAAACTCCTACGAGCAGTACTTC. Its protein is CASQGLRNSYEQYF.

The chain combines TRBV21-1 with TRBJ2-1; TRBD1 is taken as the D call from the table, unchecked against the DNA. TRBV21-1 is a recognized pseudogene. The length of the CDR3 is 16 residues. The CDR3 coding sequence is TGTGCCAGCAGCGCCCAGGACAGGGATGGGGAGAATGAGCAGTTCTTC. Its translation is CASSAQDRDGENEQFF.

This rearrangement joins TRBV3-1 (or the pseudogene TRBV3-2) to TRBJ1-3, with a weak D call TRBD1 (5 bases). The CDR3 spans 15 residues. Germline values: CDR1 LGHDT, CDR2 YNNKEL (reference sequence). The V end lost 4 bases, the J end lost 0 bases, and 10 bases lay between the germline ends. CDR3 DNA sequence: TGTGCCAGCAGCCCGGTGGGGGTCTCTGGAAACACCATATATTTT. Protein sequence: CASSPVGVSGNTIYF.

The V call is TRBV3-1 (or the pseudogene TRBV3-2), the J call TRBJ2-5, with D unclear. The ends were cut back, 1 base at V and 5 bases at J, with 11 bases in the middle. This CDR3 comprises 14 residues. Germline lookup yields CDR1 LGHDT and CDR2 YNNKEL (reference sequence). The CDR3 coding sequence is TGTGCCAGCAGCCAAGTGTCCCCCATTGAGACCCAGTACTTC. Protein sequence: CASSQVSPIETQYF.

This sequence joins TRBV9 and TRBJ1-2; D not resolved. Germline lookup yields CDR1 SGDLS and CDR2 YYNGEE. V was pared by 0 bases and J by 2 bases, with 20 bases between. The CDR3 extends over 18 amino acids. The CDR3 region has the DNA TGTGCCAGCAGCGTAGGGCCGGCAGAACCACCACAAAACTATGGCTACACCTTC. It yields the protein CASSVGPAEPPQNYGYTF.

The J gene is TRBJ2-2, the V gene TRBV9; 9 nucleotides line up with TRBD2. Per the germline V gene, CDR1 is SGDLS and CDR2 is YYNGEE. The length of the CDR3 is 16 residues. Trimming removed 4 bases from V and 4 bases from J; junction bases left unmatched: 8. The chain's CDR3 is CASSPPGLAFTGELFF. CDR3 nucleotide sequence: TGTGCCAGCAGCCCACCGGGACTAGCATTCACCGGGGAGCTGTTTTTT.

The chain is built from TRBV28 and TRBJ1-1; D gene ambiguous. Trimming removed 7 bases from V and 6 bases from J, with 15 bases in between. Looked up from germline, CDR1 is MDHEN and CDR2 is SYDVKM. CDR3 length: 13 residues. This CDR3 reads CASTYPPRAEAFF. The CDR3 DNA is TGTGCCAGCACCTATCCACCCCGTGCTGAAGCTTTCTTT.

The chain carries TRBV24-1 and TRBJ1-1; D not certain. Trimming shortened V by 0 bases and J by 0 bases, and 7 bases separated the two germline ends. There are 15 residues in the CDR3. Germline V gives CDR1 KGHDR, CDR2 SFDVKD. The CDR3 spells CATSDLPGMNTEAFF. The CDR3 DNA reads TGTGCCACCAGTGATTTGCCGGGTATGAACACTGAAGCTTTCTTT.

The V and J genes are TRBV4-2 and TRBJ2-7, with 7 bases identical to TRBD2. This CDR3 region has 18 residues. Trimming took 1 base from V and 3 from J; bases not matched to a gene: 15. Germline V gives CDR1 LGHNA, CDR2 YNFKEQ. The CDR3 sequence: CASSQAGGSLLRGYEQYF. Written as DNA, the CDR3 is TGTGCCAGCAGCCAAGCCGGGGGGAGCCTTCTACGGGGCTACGAGCAGTACTTC.

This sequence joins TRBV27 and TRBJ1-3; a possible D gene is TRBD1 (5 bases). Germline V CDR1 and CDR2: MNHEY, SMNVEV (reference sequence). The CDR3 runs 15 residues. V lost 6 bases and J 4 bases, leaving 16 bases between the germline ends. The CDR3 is CASRVSGGMGNTIYF. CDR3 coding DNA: TGTGCCAGCAGAGTTTCTGGGGGGATGGGAAACACCATATATTTT.